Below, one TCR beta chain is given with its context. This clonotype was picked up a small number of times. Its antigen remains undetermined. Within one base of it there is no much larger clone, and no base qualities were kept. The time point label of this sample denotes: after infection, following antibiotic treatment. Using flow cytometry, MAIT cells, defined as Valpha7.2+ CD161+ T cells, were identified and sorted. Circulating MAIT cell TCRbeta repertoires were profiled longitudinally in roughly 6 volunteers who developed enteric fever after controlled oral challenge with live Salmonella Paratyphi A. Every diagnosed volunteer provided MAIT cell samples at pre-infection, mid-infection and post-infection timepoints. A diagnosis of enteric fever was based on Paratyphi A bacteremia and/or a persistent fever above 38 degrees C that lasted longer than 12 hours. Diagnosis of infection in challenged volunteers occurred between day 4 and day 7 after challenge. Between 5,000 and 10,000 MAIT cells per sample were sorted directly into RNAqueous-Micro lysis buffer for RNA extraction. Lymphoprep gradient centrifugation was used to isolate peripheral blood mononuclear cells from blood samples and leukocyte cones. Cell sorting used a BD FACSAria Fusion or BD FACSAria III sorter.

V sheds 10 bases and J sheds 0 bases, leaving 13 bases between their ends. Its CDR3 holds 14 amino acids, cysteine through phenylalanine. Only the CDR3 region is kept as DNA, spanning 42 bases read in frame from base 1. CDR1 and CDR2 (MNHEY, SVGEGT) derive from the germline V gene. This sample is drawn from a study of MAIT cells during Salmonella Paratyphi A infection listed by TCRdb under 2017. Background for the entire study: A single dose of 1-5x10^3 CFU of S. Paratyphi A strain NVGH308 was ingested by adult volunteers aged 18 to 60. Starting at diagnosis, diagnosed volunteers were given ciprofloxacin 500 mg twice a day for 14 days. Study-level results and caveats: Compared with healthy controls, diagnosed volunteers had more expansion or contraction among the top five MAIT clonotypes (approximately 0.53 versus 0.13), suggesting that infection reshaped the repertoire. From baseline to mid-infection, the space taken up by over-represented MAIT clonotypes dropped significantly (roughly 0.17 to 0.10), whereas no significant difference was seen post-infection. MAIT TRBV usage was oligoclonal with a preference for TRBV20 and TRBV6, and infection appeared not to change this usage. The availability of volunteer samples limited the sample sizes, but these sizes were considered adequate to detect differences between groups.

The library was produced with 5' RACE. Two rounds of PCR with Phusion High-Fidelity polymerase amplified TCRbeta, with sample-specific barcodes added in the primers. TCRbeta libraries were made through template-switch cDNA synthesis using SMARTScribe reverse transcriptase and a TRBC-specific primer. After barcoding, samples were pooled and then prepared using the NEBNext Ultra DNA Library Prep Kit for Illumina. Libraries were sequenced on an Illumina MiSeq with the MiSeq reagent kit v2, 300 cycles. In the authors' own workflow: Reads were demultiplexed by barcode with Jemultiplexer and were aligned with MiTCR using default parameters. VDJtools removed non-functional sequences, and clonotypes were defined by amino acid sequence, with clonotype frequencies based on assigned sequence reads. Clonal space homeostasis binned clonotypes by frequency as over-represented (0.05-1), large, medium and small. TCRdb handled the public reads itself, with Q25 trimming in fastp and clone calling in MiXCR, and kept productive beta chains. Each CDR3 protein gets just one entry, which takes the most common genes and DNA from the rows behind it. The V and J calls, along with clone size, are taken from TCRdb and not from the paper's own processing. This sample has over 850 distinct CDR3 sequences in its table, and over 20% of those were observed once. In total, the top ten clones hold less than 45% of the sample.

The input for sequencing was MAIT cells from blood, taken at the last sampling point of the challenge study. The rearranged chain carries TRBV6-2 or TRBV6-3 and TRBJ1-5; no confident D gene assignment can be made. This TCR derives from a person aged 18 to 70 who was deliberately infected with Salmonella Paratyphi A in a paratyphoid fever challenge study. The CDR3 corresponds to CATAKGYSNQPQHF. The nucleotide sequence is TGTGCCACCGCAAAGGGATATAGCAATCAGCCCCAGCATTTT.